These T cell receptor beta chains were read from a single sample in a study of blood T cell repertoires in COVID-19. Produced via immunoSEQ multiplex PCR; TCRdb's table is partial and in-frame only. Of roughly 200,000 clones detected, about 88% appear once; the ten largest clones hold around 1.5%. The sequenced sample was peripheral blood. The receptors originated from a man aged 18 to 29 with active or convalescent COVID-19. Each CDR3 is given with its conserved first and last residue. The order of the fields is J gene, V gene, clone size, D gene, CDR3 protein, CDR3 DNA. D genes are given only for firm matches. A clone size is listed for some rows: how often the clone was seen (once, few, many), or a class if it is expanded.

TRBJ1-1	TRBV7-9	NA	NA	CASSLRDEETEAFF	TGTGCCAGCAGCTTGAGGGATGAGGAGACTGAAGCTTTCTTT
TRBJ2-2	TRBV3-1/TRBV3-2	NA	NA	CASSQRGRTTGELFF	TGTGCCAGCAGCCAGCGGGGGCGCACCACCGGGGAGCTGTTTTTT
TRBJ2-1	TRBV9	NA	NA	CASTYGPEVLNEQFF	TGTGCCAGCACCTATGGCCCAGAGGTTCTCAATGAGCAGTTCTTC
TRBJ1-1	TRBV6-1	few	NA	CASSDGDALAFF	TGTGCCAGCAGTGACGGAGACGCATTGGCTTTCTTT
TRBJ1-6	TRBV7-2	NA	NA	CASSTLTGGLSPLHF	TGTGCCAGCAGCACACTGACGGGAGGCCTTTCACCCCTCCACTTT
TRBJ1-1	TRBV9	once	NA	CASSVPQGTIENTEAFF	TGTGCCAGCAGCGTACCGCAGGGTACGATAGAAAACACTGAAGCTTTCTTT
TRBJ1-1	TRBV29-1	NA	TRBD1	CSVETGGITEAFF	TGCAGCGTGGAGACAGGGGGCATCACTGAAGCTTTCTTT
TRBJ1-1	TRBV4-2	few	NA	CASSRDTGEAFF	TGTGCCAGCAGCCGGGACACCGGTGAAGCTTTCTTT
TRBJ1-2	TRBV7-9	NA	NA	CASSYRQGNYGYTF	TGTGCCAGCAGTTACCGTCAGGGTAACTATGGCTACACCTTC
TRBJ2-1	TRBV25-1	NA	NA	CASNLGGRHNEQFF	TGTGCCAGCAATCTAGGAGGGCGCCACAATGAGCAGTTCTTC
TRBJ1-2	TRBV21-1	NA	NA	CASSKGQGVANYGYTF	TGTGCCAGCAGCAAGGGACAGGGGGTAGCTAACTATGGCTACACCTTC
TRBJ1-2	TRBV3-1/TRBV3-2	NA	TRBD1	CASSHLDRGNYGYTF	TGTGCCAGCAGCCACTTGGACAGGGGGAATTATGGCTACACCTTC
TRBJ1-1	TRBV10-3	few	NA	CAISESHGSLATEAFF	TGTGCCATCAGTGAGTCGCACGGGAGTCTAGCCACTGAAGCTTTCTTT
TRBJ2-5	TRBV6-5	NA	TRBD2	CASHTSGRRETQYF	TGTGCCAGCCATACTAGCGGGAGAAGGGAGACCCAGTACTTC
TRBJ1-2	TRBV6-5	NA	NA	CASSYISAGPGLGYTF	NA
TRBJ1-2	TRBV7-6	NA	TRBD1	CASSARTGGSGYTF	TGTGCCAGCAGCGCCCGGACAGGGGGCAGTGGCTACACCTTC
TRBJ1-5	TRBV10-3	few	NA	CAISSPEGGGNQPQHF	TGTGCCATCAGCTCCCCGGAAGGGGGAGGCAATCAGCCCCAGCATTTT
TRBJ1-2	TRBV29-1	NA	NA	CSSLDSYGYTF	TGCAGCTCACTAGACTCTTATGGCTACACCTTC
TRBJ1-1	TRBV5-4	NA	NA	CASSLEEGVGTEAFF	TGTGCCAGCAGCTTGGAGGAGGGAGTAGGCACTGAAGCTTTCTTT
TRBJ1-5	TRBV30	NA	NA	CAWRPQGSNQPQHF	TGTGCCTGGAGGCCGCAGGGGTCGAATCAGCCCCAGCATTTT
TRBJ2-1	TRBV10-1	NA	NA	CASSANSRGNWYNEQFF	TGCGCCAGCAGTGCCAATTCGAGGGGGAATTGGTACAATGAGCAGTTCTTC
TRBJ1-1	TRBV9	once	TRBD1	CASSVGGAGGLSEAFF	TGTGCCAGCAGCGTAGGAGGAGCAGGGGGTTTATCTGAAGCTTTCTTT
TRBJ1-5	TRBV7-8	NA	NA	CASSPGGDQPQHF	TGTGCCAGCAGCCCGGGGGGGGATCAGCCCCAGCATTTT
TRBJ1-1	TRBV7-8	NA	NA	CASSLVMEMNTEAFF	TGTGCCAGCAGCTTAGTTATGGAGATGAACACTGAAGCTTTCTTT
TRBJ2-6	TRBV15	NA	NA	CATSEDLGGANVLTF	TGTGCCACCAGCGAAGACTTGGGTGGAGCCAACGTCCTGACTTTC
TRBJ1-1	TRBV12-3/TRBV12-4	NA	TRBD1	CASSKDREAFF	TGTGCCAGCAGTAAGGACAGGGAAGCTTTCTTT
TRBJ1-4	TRBV19	NA	NA	CASSIGRRNEKLFF	TGTGCCAGTAGTATAGGACGGAGGAATGAAAAACTGTTTTTT
TRBJ1-4	TRBV5-4	NA	TRBD1	CASSTGTGKTEKLFF	TGTGCCAGCAGCACCGGGACAGGGAAGACTGAAAAACTGTTTTTT
TRBJ2-2	TRBV7-2	NA	NA	CASSLATRNTGELFF	TGTGCCAGCAGCTTAGCGACTAGGAACACCGGGGAGCTGTTTTTT
TRBJ1-1	TRBV7-2	NA	NA	CASSTQDGTEAFF	TGTGCCAGCAGCACACAGGATGGCACTGAAGCTTTCTTT
TRBJ1-2	TRBV6-5	once	NA	CASRRQPDYGYTF	TGTGCCAGCAGGCGGCAACCCGACTATGGCTACACCTTC
TRBJ2-7	TRBV19	NA	NA	CASSRETRLPTYEQYF	TGTGCCAGTAGTAGAGAGACTAGGCTCCCGACCTACGAGCAGTACTTC
TRBJ2-1	TRBV5-6	NA	TRBD2	CASSSWVTSGSIGNEQFF	TGTGCCAGCAGCTCCTGGGTAACTAGCGGGAGTATCGGTAATGAGCAGTTCTTC
TRBJ1-2	TRBV6-5	NA	TRBD1	CASRVLQGTGYGYTF	TGTGCCAGCAGAGTACTACAGGGGACGGGCTATGGCTACACCTTC
TRBJ2-3	TRBV18	once	TRBD1	CASSPDRAPDTQYF	TGTGCCAGCTCACCCGACAGGGCTCCAGATACGCAGTATTTT
TRBJ2-5	TRBV4-3	NA	TRBD2	CASSKGASGDQETQYF	TGCGCCAGCAGCAAGGGGGCTAGCGGGGATCAAGAGACCCAGTACTTC
TRBJ2-3	TRBV11-2	NA	NA	CASSARRGSTDTQYF	TGTGCCAGCAGCGCGCGGAGAGGAAGCACAGATACGCAGTATTTT
TRBJ1-2	TRBV11-2	NA	TRBD1	CASSLMAQGAGGYTF	TGTGCCAGCAGCCTTATGGCACAGGGGGCAGGAGGCTACACCTTC
TRBJ2-2	TRBV7-9	NA	NA	CASSLVGASGELFF	TGTGCCAGCAGCTTAGTTGGAGCGTCCGGGGAGCTGTTTTTT
TRBJ2-3	TRBV30	NA	TRBD2	CAWTSSGLPDTQYF	TGTGCCTGGACGTCTAGCGGATTGCCAGATACGCAGTATTTT
TRBJ2-1	TRBV5-4	NA	TRBD2	CASSPGTSGQYNEQFF	TGTGCCAGCAGCCCCGGGACTAGCGGCCAGTACAATGAGCAGTTCTTC
TRBJ1-2	TRBV2	NA	NA	CASSSGFWGYTF	TGTGCCAGCAGCTCGGGGTTTTGGGGCTACACCTTC
TRBJ2-3	TRBV27	NA	TRBD1	CASSSPGGLRTDTQYF	TGTGCCAGCAGTTCCCCAGGGGGCCTTCGCACAGATACGCAGTATTTT
TRBJ1-3	TRBV6-2/TRBV6-3	NA	NA	CASSYRQRGNTIYF	TGTGCCAGCAGTTACCGACAGCGAGGAAACACCATATATTTT
TRBJ1-3	TRBV5-6	NA	NA	CASSQQGPGNTIYF	TGTGCCAGCAGCCAGCAGGGGCCAGGAAACACCATATATTTT
TRBJ2-1	TRBV5-1	NA	TRBD1	CASSPRLSGQIYNEQFF	TGCGCCAGCAGCCCCCGTTTATCGGGACAGATCTACAATGAGCAGTTCTTC
TRBJ2-1	TRBV4-1	NA	TRBD2	CASSPQFSGRTYNEQFF	TGCGCCAGCAGCCCCCAATTTAGCGGGAGAACCTACAATGAGCAGTTCTTC
TRBJ1-1	TRBV11-2	once	NA	CASSLGGGTTEAFF	TGTGCCAGCAGCTTAGGGGGGGGGACCACTGAAGCTTTCTTT
TRBJ2-6	TRBV4-3	many	NA	CASSQEAQGGANVLTF	TGCGCCAGCAGCCAAGAGGCACAGGGTGGGGCCAACGTCCTGACTTTC
TRBJ2-1	TRBV3-1/TRBV3-2	NA	NA	CASSQEGAGIYEQFF	TGTGCCAGCAGCCAAGAAGGGGCGGGAATATATGAGCAGTTCTTC
TRBJ1-5	TRBV28	NA	NA	CASSLSGRGSPQHF	TGTGCCAGCAGTTTATCAGGGAGGGGATCGCCCCAGCATTTT
TRBJ1-4	TRBV6-1	NA	NA	CASSEGWVRVLEKLFF	TGTGCCAGCAGTGAAGGTTGGGTCAGGGTGCTTGAAAAACTGTTTTTT
TRBJ2-1	TRBV3-1/TRBV3-2	NA	TRBD2	CASSQTSDNEQFF	TGTGCCAGCAGCCAGACTAGCGACAATGAGCAGTTCTTC
TRBJ2-2	TRBV30	NA	NA	CAWSELSTNTGELFF	TGTGCCTGGAGTGAACTATCCACGAACACCGGGGAGCTGTTTTTT